The 8 T cell receptor beta chains below come from one sample, sequenced in a study of shared clonotypes between healthy human individuals. The table came from immunoSEQ multiplex PCR; TCRdb's copy has only in-frame clones and leaves some out. The sample shows approximately 980,000 clones, 60% to 85% of them seen only once. Input material: memory CD4+ T cells sorted from blood. As for subset: CD45RA-negative fraction. Every receptor here comes from a man younger than 30 in good health.

V usage is TRBV6-5 and J usage is TRBJ2-7; D is undetermined. V shed 5 bases and J shed 6 bases, with 8 bases lying between them. The CDR3 has 11 residues. Germline V gives CDR1 MNHEY, CDR2 SVGAGI. DNA for the CDR3: TGTGCCAGCAGTCACATGGCCGAGCAGTACTTC. It codes for CASSHMAEQYF.

This sequence joins TRBV10-3 and TRBJ2-3; no definite D call. The V gene's germline CDR1 is ENHRY and CDR2 SYGVKD. V dropped 6 bases and J dropped 5 bases, with 6 bases sitting between them. This CDR3 region has 11 residues. The CDR3 coding sequence is TGTGCCATCAGGAACTTAGATACGCAGTATTTT. Protein product: CAIRNLDTQYF.

The rearrangement joins TRBV6-1 to TRBJ2-2; 8 bases are a match to TRBD1. The germline V gene has CDR1 MNHNS and CDR2 SASEGT. V lost 6 bases to trimming and J lost 14 bases; unmatched junction nucleotides: 11. The CDR3 runs to 13 residues. The CDR3 reads CASSIQGVGQLFF. The CDR3 nucleotides are TGTGCCAGCAGCATACAGGGGGTTGGTCAACTGTTTTTT.

V usage is TRBV30 and J usage is TRBJ1-6; D gene ambiguous. V was cut by 0 bases and J by 3 bases, with 9 bases left in between. The CDR3 consists of 15 residues. CDR1 GTSNPN and CDR2 SVGIG come from the germline V gene (reference sequence). The chain's CDR3 is CAWSVLNSYNSPLHF. In DNA, the CDR3 is TGTGCCTGGAGTGTACTCAACAGCTATAATTCACCCCTCCACTTT. Using reference TRBV30 and TRBJ1-6 for the parts outside the CDR3, the full variable domain is SQTIHQWPATLVQPVGSPLSLECTVEGTSNPNLYWYRQAAGRGLQLLFYSVGIGQISSEVPQNLSASRPQDRQFILSSKKLLLSDSGFYLCAWSVLNSYNSPLHFGNGTRLTVT.

The gene calls are TRBV9 and TRBJ1-1, with D perhaps matching TRBD1 (6 bases). This CDR3 comprises 18 residues. The germline CDR1 and CDR2 sequences are SGDLS and YYNGEE. Trimming left V 0 bases short and J 4 bases short, with 22 bases between. CDR3 sequence (DNA): TGTGCCAGCAGCGTAGATCGCGGGTCTGGGGTCAGGGGCACTGAAGCTTTCTTT. It translates to CASSVDRGSGVRGTEAFF.

The chain recombines TRBV5-1 with TRBJ2-3, with 14 positions matching TRBD2. The CDR3 contains 17 residues. CDR1 is SGHRS, CDR2 YFSETQ, per germline. V lost 4 bases, J lost 5 bases, and 9 bases stayed unmatched. CDR3 bases: TGCGCCAGCAGCGGTAGACTAGCGGGGGGGCCAGAAGATACGCAGTATTTT. Its protein product is CASSGRLAGGPEDTQYF.

The gene calls are TRBV28 and TRBJ2-1; TRBD1 agrees at 10 bases. J lost 6 bases, V lost 3 bases, and 5 bases had no gene match. The CDR3 runs 15 residues. Germline CDR1 reads MDHEN; CDR2 reads SYDVKM. In DNA form, the CDR3 reads TGTGCCAGCAGTTTGGCCGGGACAGGGGTCAATGAGCAGTTCTTC. Translated: CASSLAGTGVNEQFF.

The table lists this clone with a few counts. This rearrangement joins TRBV10-2 to TRBJ1-1; D ambiguous. V was clipped by 7 bases and J by 3 bases, with 15 bases between them. The CDR3 runs to 14 residues. Germline V gives CDR1 WSHSY, CDR2 SAAADI. The CDR3 DNA sequence: TGCGCCAGCATCCCCTATGGGGTGGACACTGAAGCTTTCTTT. This translates into CASIPYGVDTEAFF.